This T cell receptor beta chain was identified during a study of T-cell memory formation after mild COVID-19. Notes on this clonotype: Its antigen is unidentified.

A 5'RACE reaction primed in the constant segment made cDNA libraries of TCR alpha and TCR beta, and these carried sample barcodes and UMIs. Each CDR3 protein is one row after TCRdb ran MiXCR on the 5' RACE reads. Of fewer than 700,000 distinct CDR3 sequences in the sample, 20% to 25% were seen once. General study findings and limits: Clones contracting over day 15 to 85 were CD4/CD8 balanced, with later expanders leaning CD4+. Pre-infection memory contained some responding clones, which suggested that cross-reactive memory had joined. Contracting CD4+ clones sat mainly in CM and EM; CD8+ in EMRA.

Germline CDR1 reads KGHDR; CDR2 reads SFDVKD. The CDR3 covers 14 residues. The V end lost 5 bases, the J end lost 1 base, and 7 bases lay between the germline ends. Sequencing input: PBMCs or a T cell subset sorted from them (not recorded which). The chain links TRBV24-1 to TRBJ2-2; possible D gene TRBD2, 6 bases. The TCR originated in an adult woman who had mild COVID-19 (a few samples of this study predate the infection). Cell type and time point are not known. The CDR3 DNA reads TGTGCCACCAGTGTTAGCGGGAACACCGGGGAGCTGTTTTTT. Its protein is CATSVSGNTGELFF.